Below, one TCR beta chain is given with its context. The sample belongs to a study of blood T cell repertoires in COVID-19. At the level of the study: Acute and convalescent COVID-19 specimens originated in the United States, Italy and Spain. T cells, B-cell-depleted T cells, or PBMCs provided the cDNA or gDNA that served as material.

In the study's own analysis: Counts of nucleated cells, estimated from reference gene primer amplification, were obtained. Method: immunoSEQ multiplex PCR; TCRdb's copy keeps in-frame clones and lacks some. The V and J calls and the clone size are those of that table, but D and trimming were determined from the DNA. This table has tens of thousands of clones, about 92% appearing once. Unmatched junction bases numbered 10, after V lost 6 bases and J lost 1 base. The germline V gene encodes CDR1 ENHRY and CDR2 SYGVKD. The CDR3 sequence is 16 residues long. What was sequenced was peripheral blood. The source of this sequence is a man aged 50 to 59 with active COVID-19. The chain employs TRBV10-3 and TRBJ1-1; 8 nucleotides align to TRBD1. DNA of the CDR3: TGTGCCATCAGAAACGGACAGGGCCAGGGGAACACTGAAGCTTTCTTT. Translation gives CAIRNGQGQGNTEAFF.